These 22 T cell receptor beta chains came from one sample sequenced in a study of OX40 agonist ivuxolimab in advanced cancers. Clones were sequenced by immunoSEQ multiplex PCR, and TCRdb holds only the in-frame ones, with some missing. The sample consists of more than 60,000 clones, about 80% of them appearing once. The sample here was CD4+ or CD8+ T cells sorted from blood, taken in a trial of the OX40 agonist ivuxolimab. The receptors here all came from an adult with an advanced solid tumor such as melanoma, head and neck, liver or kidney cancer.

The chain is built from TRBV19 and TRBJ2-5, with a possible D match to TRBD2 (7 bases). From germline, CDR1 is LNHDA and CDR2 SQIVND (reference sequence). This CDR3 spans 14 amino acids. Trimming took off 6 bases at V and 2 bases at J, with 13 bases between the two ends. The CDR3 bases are TGTGCCAGTAGCTGGGGGGGCCAACAAGAGACCCAGTACTTC. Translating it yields CASSWGGQQETQYF. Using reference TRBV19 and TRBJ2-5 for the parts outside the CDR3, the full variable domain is DGGITQSPKYLFRKEGQNVTLSCEQNLNHDAMYWYRQDPGQGLRLIYYSQIVNDFQKGDIAEGYSVSREKKESFPLTVTSAQKNPTAFYLCASSWGGQQETQYFGPGTRLLVL.

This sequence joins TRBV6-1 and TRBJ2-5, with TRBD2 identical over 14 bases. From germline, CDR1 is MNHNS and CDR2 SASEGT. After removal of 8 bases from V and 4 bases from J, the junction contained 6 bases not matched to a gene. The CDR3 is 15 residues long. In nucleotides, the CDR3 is TGTGCCAGCTTCTTTGGGACTAGCGGGGGAGAGACCCAGTACTTC. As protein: CASFFGTSGGETQYF.

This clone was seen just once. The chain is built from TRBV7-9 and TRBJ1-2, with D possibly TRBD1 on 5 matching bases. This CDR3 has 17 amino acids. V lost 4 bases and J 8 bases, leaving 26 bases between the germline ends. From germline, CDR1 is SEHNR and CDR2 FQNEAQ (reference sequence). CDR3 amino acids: CASSSALSVEGNKGYTF. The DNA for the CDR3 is TGTGCCAGCAGCTCCGCTCTTAGTGTCGAGGGGAACAAAGGCTACACCTTC.

CDR3 in DNA: TGTGCCAGCAGTCGACAGGGTTATGGCTACACCTTC. It is translated as CASSRQGYGYTF. The chain has TRBV2 and TRBJ1-2; TRBD1 agrees at 7 bases. This CDR3 spans 12 amino acids. V gave up 5 bases and J gave up 5 bases; unmatched junction bases: 2. In germline, CDR1 is SNHLY, CDR2 FYNNEI.

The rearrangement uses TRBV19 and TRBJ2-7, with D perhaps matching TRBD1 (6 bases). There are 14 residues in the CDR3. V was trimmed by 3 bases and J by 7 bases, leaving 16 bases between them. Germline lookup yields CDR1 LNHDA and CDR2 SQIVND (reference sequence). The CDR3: CASSIGTIGSEQYF. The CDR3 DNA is TGTGCCAGTAGTATCGGGACAATTGGATCGGAGCAGTACTTC.

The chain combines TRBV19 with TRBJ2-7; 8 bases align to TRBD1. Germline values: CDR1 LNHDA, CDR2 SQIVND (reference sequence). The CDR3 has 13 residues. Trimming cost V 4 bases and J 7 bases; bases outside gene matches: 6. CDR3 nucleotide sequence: TGTGCCAGTAGTAACGGCAGGGGGCGGGAGCAGTACTTC. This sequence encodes CASSNGRGREQYF.

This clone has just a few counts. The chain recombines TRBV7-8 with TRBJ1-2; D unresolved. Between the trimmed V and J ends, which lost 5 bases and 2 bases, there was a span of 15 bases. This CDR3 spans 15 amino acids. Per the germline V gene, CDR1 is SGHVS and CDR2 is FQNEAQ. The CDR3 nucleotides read TGTGCCAGCAGCCCCAGCTCGCGACAAAACTATGGCTACACCTTC. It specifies CASSPSSRQNYGYTF.

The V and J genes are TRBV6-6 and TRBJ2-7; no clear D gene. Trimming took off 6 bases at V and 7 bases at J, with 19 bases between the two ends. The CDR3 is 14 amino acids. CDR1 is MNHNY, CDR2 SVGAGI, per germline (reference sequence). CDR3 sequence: CASSPIAPNGEQYF. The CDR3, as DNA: TGTGCCAGCAGCCCTATAGCCCCCAACGGTGAGCAGTACTTC.

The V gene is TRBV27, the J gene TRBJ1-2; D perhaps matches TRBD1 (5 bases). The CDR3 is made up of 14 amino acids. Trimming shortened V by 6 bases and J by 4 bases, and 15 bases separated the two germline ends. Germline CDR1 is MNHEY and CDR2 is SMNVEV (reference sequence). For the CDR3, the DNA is TGTGCCAGCAGGAAGTCAGGGAGTTCCTATGGCTACACCTTC. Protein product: CASRKSGSSYGYTF.

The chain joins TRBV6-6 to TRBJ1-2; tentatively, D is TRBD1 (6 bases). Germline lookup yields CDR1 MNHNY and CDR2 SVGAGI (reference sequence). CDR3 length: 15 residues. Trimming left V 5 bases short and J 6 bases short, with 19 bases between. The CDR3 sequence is CASSIQGRRFHGYTF. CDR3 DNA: TGTGCCAGCAGTATTCAGGGGCGTAGATTTCATGGCTACACCTTC.

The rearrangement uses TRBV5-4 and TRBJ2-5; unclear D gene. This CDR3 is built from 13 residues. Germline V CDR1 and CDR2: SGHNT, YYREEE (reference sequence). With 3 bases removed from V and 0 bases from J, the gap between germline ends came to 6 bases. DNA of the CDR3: TGTGCCAGCAGCTCTACCAACCAAGAGACCCAGTACTTC. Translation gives CASSSTNQETQYF.

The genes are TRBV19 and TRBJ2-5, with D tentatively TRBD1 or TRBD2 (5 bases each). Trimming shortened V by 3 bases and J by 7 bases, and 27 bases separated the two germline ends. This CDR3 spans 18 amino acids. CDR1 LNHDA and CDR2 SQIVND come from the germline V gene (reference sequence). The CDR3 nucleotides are TGTGCCAGTAGTATCTCGACGTTCTTGTCCGGGGCTCCCGGGACCCAGTACTTC. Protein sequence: CASSISTFLSGAPGTQYF.

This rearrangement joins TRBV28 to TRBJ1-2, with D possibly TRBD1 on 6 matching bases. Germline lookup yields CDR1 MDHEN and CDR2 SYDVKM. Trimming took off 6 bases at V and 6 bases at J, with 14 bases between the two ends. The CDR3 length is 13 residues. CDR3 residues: CASSSYREDGYTF. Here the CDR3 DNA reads TGTGCCAGCAGCTCCTACAGGGAGGATGGCTACACCTTC.

CDR3 amino acids: CASSNRAGNEQYF. The CDR3 region has the DNA TGCGCCAGCAGCAACAGGGCTGGGAACGAGCAGTACTTC. The chain employs TRBV5-1 and TRBJ2-7; D perhaps matches TRBD1 (6 bases). Trimming took off 4 bases at V and 5 bases at J, with 13 bases between the two ends. CDR3 length: 13 residues. The germline V gene encodes CDR1 SGHRS and CDR2 YFSETQ.

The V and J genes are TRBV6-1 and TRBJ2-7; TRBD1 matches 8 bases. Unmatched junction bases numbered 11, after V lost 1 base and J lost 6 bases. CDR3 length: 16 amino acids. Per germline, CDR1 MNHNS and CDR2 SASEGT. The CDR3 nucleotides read TGTGCCAGCAGTGAAGAGGGCAGGGGGCTTTCGGGCGAGCAGTACTTC. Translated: CASSEEGRGLSGEQYF.

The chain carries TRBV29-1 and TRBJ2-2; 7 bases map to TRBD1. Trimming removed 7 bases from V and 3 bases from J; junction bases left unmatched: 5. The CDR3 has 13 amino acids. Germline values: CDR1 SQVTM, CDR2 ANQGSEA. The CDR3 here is CSARQGDTGELFF. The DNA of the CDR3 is TGCAGCGCCAGACAGGGCGACACCGGGGAGCTGTTTTTT.

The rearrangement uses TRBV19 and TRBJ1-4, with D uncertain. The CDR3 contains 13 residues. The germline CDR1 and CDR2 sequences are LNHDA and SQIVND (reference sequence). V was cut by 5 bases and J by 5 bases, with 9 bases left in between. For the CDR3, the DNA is TGTGCCAGTAGTTACGGCCTCAATGAAAAACTGTTTTTT. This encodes CASSYGLNEKLFF.

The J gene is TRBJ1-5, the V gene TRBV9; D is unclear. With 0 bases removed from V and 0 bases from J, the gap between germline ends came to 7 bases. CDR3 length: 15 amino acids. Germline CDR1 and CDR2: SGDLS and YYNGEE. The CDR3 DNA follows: TGTGCCAGCAGCGTAGATCCACTTAGCAATCAGCCCCAGCATTTT. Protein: CASSVDPLSNQPQHF. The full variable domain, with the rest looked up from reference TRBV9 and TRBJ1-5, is DSGVTQTPKHLITATGQRVTLRCSPRSGDLSVYWYQQSLDQGLQFLIQYYNGEERAKGNILERFSAQQFPDLHSELNLSSLELGDSALYFCASSVDPLSNQPQHFGDGTRLSIL.

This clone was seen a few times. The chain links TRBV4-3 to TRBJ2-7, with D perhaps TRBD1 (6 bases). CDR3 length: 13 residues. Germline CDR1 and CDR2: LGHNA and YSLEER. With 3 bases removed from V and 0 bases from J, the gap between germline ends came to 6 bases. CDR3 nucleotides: TGCGCCAGCAGCCAGGACAGCTCCTACGAGCAGTACTTC. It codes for CASSQDSSYEQYF.

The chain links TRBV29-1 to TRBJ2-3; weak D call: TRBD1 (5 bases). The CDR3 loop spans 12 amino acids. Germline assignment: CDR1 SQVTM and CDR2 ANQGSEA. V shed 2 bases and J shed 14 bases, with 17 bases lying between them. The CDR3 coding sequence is TGCAGCGTTGAACCCTCCATTGGGGCGGCGTATTTT. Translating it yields CSVEPSIGAAYF.

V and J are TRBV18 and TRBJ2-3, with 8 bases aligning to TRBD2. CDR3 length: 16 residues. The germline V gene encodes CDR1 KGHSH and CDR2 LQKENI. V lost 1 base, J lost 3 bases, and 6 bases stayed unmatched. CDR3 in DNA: TGTGCCAGCTCACCACGCGCGGGGGGCGGGACAGATACGCAGTATTTT. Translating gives CASSPRAGGGTDTQYF.

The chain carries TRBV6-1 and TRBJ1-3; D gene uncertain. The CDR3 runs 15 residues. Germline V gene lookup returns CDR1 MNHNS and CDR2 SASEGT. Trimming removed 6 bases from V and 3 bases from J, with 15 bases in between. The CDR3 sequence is CASSGTWGNGNTIYF. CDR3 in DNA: TGTGCCAGCAGCGGAACTTGGGGAAATGGAAACACCATATATTTT.